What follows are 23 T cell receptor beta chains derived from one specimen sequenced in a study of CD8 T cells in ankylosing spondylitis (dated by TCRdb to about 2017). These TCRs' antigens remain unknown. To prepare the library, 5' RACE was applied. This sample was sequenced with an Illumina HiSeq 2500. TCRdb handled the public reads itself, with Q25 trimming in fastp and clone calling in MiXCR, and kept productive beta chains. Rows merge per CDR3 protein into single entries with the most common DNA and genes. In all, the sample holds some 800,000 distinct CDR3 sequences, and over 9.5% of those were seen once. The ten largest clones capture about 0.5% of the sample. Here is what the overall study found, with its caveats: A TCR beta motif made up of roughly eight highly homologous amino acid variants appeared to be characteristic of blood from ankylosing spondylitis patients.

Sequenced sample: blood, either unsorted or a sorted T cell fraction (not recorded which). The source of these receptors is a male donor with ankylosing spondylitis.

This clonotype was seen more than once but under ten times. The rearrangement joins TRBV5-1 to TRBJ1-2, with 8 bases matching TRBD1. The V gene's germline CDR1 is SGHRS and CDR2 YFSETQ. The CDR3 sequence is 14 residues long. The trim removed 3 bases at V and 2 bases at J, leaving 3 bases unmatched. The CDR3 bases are TGCGCCAGCAGCTGGAGACAGGGGAACTATGGCTACACCTTC. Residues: CASSWRQGNYGYTF.

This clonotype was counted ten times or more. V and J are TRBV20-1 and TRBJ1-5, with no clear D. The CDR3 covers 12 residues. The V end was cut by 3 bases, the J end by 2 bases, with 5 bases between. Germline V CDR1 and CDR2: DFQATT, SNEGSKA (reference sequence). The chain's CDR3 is CSASFGNQPQHF. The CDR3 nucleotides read TGCAGTGCTAGTTTCGGCAATCAGCCCCAGCATTTT.

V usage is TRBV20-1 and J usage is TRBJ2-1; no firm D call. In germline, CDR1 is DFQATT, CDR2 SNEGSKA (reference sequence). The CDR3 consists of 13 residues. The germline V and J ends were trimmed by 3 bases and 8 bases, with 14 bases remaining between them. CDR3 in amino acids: CSASGRINDEQFF. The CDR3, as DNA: TGCAGTGCTAGTGGTCGTATCAACGATGAGCAGTTCTTC.

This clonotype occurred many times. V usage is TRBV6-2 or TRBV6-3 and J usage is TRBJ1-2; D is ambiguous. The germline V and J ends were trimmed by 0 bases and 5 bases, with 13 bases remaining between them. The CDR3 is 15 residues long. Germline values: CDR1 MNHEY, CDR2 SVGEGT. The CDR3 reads CASSYSTGGGYGYTF. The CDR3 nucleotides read TGTGCCAGCAGTTACTCGACCGGAGGAGGGTATGGCTACACCTTC.

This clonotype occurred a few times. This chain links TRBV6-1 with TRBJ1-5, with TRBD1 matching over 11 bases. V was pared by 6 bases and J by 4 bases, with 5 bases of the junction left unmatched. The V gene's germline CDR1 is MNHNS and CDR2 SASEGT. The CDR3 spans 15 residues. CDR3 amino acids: CASSHGQGANQPQHF. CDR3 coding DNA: TGTGCCAGCAGCCACGGACAGGGGGCTAATCAGCCCCAGCATTTT.

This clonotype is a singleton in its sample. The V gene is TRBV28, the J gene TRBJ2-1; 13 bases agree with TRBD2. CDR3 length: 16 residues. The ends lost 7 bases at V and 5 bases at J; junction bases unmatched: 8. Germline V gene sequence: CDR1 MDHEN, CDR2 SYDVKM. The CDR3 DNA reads TGTGCCAGCATAGGACTAGCGGGAGCGATCGACAATGAGCAGTTCTTC. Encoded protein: CASIGLAGAIDNEQFF.

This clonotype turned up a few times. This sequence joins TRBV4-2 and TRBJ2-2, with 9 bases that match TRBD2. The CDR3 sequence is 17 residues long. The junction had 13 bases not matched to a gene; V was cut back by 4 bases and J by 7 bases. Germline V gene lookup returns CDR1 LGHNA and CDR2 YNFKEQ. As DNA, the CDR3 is TGTGCCAGCAGCCCACCCTCGGCGGGGGGGCAAGGCGGGGAGCTGTTTTTT. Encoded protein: CASSPPSAGGQGGELFF.

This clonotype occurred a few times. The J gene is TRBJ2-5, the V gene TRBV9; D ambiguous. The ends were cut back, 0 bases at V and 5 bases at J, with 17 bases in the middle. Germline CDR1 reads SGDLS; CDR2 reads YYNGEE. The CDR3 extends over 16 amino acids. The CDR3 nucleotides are TGTGCCAGCAGCGTAGCGGGTCAGGTGAGGCTCGAGACCCAGTACTTC. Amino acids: CASSVAGQVRLETQYF.

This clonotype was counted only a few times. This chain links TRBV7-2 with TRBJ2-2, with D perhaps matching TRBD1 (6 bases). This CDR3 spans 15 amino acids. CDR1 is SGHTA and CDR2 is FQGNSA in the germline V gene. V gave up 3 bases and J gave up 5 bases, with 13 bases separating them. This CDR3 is CASSFQTGTTGELFF. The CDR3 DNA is TGTGCCAGCAGCTTCCAAACAGGGACGACCGGGGAGCTGTTTTTT.

The CDR3 sequence is CASSYGFRVSRGYEQYF. CDR3 in DNA: TGTGCCAGCAGTTACGGTTTCCGGGTCTCGAGGGGATACGAGCAGTACTTC. The gene calls are TRBV6-5 and TRBJ2-7; D may match TRBD1 or TRBD2 (5 bases each). V was shortened by 2 bases and J by 4 bases, with 21 bases between the two germline ends. Germline V lookup: CDR1 MNHEY, CDR2 SVGAGI. This CDR3 is built from 17 residues.

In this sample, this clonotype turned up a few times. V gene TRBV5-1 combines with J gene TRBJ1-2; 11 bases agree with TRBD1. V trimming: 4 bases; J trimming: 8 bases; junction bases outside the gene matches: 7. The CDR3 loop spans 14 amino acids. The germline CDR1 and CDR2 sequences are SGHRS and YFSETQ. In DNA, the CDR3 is TGCGCCAGCAGCCCCGGGACAGGGGGAAGCGGCTACACCTTC. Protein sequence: CASSPGTGGSGYTF. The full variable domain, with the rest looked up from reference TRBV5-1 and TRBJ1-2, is KAGVTQTPRYLIKTRGQQVTLSCSPISGHRSVSWYQQTPGQGLQFLFEYFSETQRNKGNFPGRFSGRQFSNSRSEMNVSTLELGDSALYLCASSPGTGGSGYTFGSGTRLTVV.

CDR3 in amino acids: CSVLGQGALNTEAFF. CDR3 DNA: TGCAGCGTTCTCGGACAGGGGGCCCTGAACACTGAAGCTTTCTTT. The chain has TRBV29-1 and TRBJ1-1; 11 bases are shared with TRBD1. Germline CDR1 is SQVTM and CDR2 is ANQGSEA. The trim removed 5 bases at V and 0 bases at J, leaving 5 bases unmatched. The CDR3 totals 15 residues.

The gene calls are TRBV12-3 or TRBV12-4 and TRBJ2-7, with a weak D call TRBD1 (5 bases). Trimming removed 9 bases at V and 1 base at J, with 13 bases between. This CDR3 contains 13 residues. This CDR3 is CASGAAWSYEQYF. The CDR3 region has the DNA TGTGCCAGTGGGGCGGCGTGGTCCTACGAGCAGTACTTC.

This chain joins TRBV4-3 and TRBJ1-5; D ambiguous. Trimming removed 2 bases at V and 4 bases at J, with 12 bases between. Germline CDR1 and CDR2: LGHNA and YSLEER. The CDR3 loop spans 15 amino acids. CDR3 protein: CASSQLPLGNQPQHF. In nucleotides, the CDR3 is TGCGCCAGCAGCCAATTACCCCTAGGTAATCAGCCCCAGCATTTT.

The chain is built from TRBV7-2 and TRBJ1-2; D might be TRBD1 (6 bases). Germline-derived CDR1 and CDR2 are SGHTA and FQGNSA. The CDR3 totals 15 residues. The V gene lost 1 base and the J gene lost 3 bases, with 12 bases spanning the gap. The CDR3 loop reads CASSLVGGADYGYTF. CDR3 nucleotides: TGTGCCAGCAGCTTAGTCGGGGGGGCAGACTATGGCTACACCTTC.

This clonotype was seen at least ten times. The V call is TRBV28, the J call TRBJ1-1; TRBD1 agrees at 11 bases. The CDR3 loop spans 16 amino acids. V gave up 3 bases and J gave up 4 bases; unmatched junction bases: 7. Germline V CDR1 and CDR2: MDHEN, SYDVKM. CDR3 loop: CASSFLGQGAGTEAFF. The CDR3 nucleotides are TGTGCCAGCAGTTTTCTAGGACAGGGGGCAGGCACTGAAGCTTTCTTT.

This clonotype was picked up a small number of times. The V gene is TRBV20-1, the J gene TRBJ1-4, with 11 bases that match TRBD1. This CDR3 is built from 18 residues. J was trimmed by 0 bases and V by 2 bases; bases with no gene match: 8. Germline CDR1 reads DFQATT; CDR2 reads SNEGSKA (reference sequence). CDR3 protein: CSARPTPGQGATNEKLFF. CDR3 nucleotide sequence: TGCAGTGCTAGACCAACCCCGGGACAGGGGGCAACTAATGAAAAACTGTTTTTT.

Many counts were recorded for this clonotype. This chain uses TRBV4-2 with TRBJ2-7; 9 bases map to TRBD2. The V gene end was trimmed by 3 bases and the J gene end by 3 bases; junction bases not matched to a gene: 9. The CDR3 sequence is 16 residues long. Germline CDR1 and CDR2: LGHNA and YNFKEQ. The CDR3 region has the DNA TGTGCCAGCAGCCAGGATCAGGGACTAGCTATCTACGAGCAGTACTTC. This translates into CASSQDQGLAIYEQYF.

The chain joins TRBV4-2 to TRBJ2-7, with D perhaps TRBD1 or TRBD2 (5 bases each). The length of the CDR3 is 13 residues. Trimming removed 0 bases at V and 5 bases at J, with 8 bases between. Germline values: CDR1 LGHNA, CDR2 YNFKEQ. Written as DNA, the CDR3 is TGTGCCAGCAGCCAAGAGGGGGTTCACGAGCAGTACTTC. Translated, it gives CASSQEGVHEQYF.

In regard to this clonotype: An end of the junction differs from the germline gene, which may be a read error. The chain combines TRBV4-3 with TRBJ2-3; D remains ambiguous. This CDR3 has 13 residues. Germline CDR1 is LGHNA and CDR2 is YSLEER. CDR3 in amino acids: CASIQEYTDTQYF. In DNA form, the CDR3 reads TGCGCCAGCATCCAAGAATACACAGATACGCAGTATTTT.

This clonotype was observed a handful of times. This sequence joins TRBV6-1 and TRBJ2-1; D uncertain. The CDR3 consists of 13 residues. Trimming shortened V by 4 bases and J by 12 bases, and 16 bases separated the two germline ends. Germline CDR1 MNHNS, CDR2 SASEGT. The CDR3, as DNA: TGTGCCAGCAGTGGGGCCCATAGGTTTTGGCAGTTCTTC. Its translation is CASSGAHRFWQFF.

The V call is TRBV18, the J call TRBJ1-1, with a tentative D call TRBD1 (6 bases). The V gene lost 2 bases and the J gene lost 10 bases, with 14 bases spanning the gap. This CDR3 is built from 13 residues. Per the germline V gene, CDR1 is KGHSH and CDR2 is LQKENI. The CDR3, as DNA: TGTGCCAGCTCACCAGAATCGGGAGGGGGAGCTTTCTTT. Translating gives CASSPESGGGAFF.

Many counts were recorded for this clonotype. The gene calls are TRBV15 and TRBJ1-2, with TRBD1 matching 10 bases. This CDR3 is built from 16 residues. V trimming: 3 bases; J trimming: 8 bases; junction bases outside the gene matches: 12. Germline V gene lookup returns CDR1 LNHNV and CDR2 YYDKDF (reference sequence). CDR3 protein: CATSRRNPGQGKGYTF. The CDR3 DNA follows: TGTGCCACCAGCAGGCGCAATCCGGGACAGGGGAAAGGCTACACCTTC.